The rows below give T cell receptor beta chains drawn from one sample of a study of blood T cells in healthy people across ages. TCRdb passed the 5' RACE reads through MiXCR, listing each CDR3 protein once. The table records 1.5 million to 2 million distinct CDR3 sequences, 28% of them present only once. Sequenced material: blood. Receptors originate from a woman younger than 45 in good health. Both conserved end residues are part of each CDR3. The D gene is left open where the match is weak. Expanded clones are given a class, and other clones once, few, many or no size at all.

TRBV3-1	TRBD2	few	TRBJ2-1	CASSQDCGRRSYNEQFF	TGTGCCAGCAGCCAAGATTGCGGGAGAAGGTCCTACAATGAGCAGTTCTTC
TRBV7-9	TRBD1	few	TRBJ1-4	CASSSIQGVNEKLFF	TGTGCCAGCAGCTCGATACAGGGGGTTAATGAAAAACTGTTTTTT
TRBV29-1	NA	few	TRBJ2-4	CSVEYRGIKNIQYF	TGCAGCGTTGAGTATAGGGGAATCAAAAACATTCAGTACTTC
TRBV7-2	NA	many	TRBJ2-5	CASARGKRETQYF	TGTGCCAGCGCGCGGGGCAAACGGGAGACCCAGTACTTC
TRBV6-1	NA	NA	TRBJ2-3	CASSADGTDTQYF	TGTGCCAGCAGCGCGGACGGCACAGATACGCAGTATTTT
TRBV7-9	NA	many	TRBJ1-5	CASSLQGAQPQHF	TGTGCCAGCAGCCTCCAGGGAGCTCAGCCCCAGCATTTT
TRBV7-6	TRBD2	NA	TRBJ2-7	CASSLGKIRLAGGYEQYF	TGTGCCAGCAGCTTAGGAAAAATTCGACTAGCGGGGGGTTACGAGCAGTACTTC
TRBV6-2/TRBV6-3	NA	NA	TRBJ1-2	CASSQSHYGYTF	TGTGCCAGCAGTCAAAGTCACTATGGCTACACCTTC
TRBV12-3/TRBV12-4	NA	NA	TRBJ1-4	CASSLSGSREKLFF	TGTGCCAGCAGTTTATCTGGGTCTAGGGAAAAACTGTTTTTT
TRBV27	NA	NA	TRBJ1-6	CASSLGQLISPLHF	TGTGCCAGCAGTTTAGGGCAGCTAATTTCACCCCTCCACTTT
TRBV15	NA	NA	TRBJ1-5	CATSRDRTWPQHF	TGTGCCACCAGCAGAGATCGGACATGGCCCCAGCATTTT
TRBV20-1	TRBD1	few	TRBJ1-1	CSASPDRGLTEAFF	TGCAGTGCTAGCCCGGACAGGGGGCTTACTGAAGCTTTCTTT
TRBV19	NA	NA	TRBJ1-5	CASSIDASQNQPQHF	TGTGCCAGTAGTATAGATGCCAGTCAGAATCAGCCCCAGCATTTT
TRBV29-1	NA	NA	TRBJ2-3	CSVDTSHADTQYF	TGCAGCGTAGATACTAGTCATGCAGATACGCAGTATTTT
TRBV7-8	TRBD1	NA	TRBJ2-1	CASSSVPRGTYNEQFF	TGTGCCAGCAGCTCCGTTCCCAGGGGGACCTACAATGAGCAGTTCTTC
TRBV27	NA	NA	TRBJ1-1	CASSQADRNTEAFF	TGTGCCAGCAGCCAAGCCGACAGGAACACTGAAGCTTTCTTT
TRBV27	TRBD2	NA	TRBJ2-5	CASSFTSGNSQETQYF	TGTGCCAGCAGTTTCACTAGCGGTAACTCTCAAGAGACCCAGTACTTC
TRBV9	NA	NA	TRBJ2-1	CASSPPRVGRQNEQFF	TGTGCCAGCAGCCCCCCCCGCGTCGGGAGACAGAATGAGCAGTTCTTC
TRBV12-3/TRBV12-4	NA	few	TRBJ2-5	CTSSQGPLWQETQYF	TGTACCAGCAGCCAAGGTCCCCTCTGGCAAGAGACCCAGTACTTC
TRBV5-5	NA	NA	TRBJ2-4	CASILGQGAKNIQYF	TGTGCCAGCATCTTGGGTCAGGGGGCCAAAAACATTCAGTACTTC
TRBV20-1	NA	NA	TRBJ2-7	CSAKPTLNPYEQYF	TGCAGTGCTAAACCCACTCTGAACCCCTACGAGCAGTACTTC
TRBV7-2	NA	many	TRBJ2-7	CASSHPSYEQYF	TGTGCCAGCAGCCACCCTAGTTACGAGCAGTACTTC
TRBV6-2/TRBV6-3	NA	NA	TRBJ1-2	CASSRLKDYGYTF	TGTGCCAGCAGCAGACTGAAAGACTATGGCTACACCTTC
TRBV7-2	NA	many	TRBJ2-4	CASSEPPTKNIQYF	TGTGCCAGCAGCGAACCCCCCACCAAAAACATTCAGTACTTC
TRBV4-1	NA	few	TRBJ1-1	CASSQGVSTGEAFF	TGCGCCAGCAGCCAAGGAGTCTCTACGGGGGAAGCTTTCTTT
TRBV5-1	TRBD1	many	TRBJ2-3	CASSSGQDRTDTQYF	TGCGCCAGCAGCTCGGGACAGGACCGCACAGATACGCAGTATTTT
TRBV7-3	TRBD2	few	TRBJ2-1	CASSFRAGGGVNEQFF	TGTGCCAGCAGCTTTCGAGCGGGGGGCGGAGTGAATGAGCAGTTCTTC
TRBV7-8	TRBD2	NA	TRBJ2-4	CASSPGGWGLYF	TGTGCCAGCAGCCCCGGGGGGTGGGGTTTGTACTTC
TRBV6-2/TRBV6-3	TRBD2	NA	TRBJ2-1	CASSSAGGDNEQFF	TGTGCCAGCAGTTCCGCGGGGGGCGACAATGAGCAGTTCTTC
TRBV12-3/TRBV12-4	NA	NA	TRBJ1-2	CASSLGGKVRHTF	TGTGCCAGCAGTTTGGGAGGGAAAGTTCGCCACACCTTC
TRBV9	NA	NA	TRBJ1-2	CASSEGGPNYGYTF	TGTGCCAGCAGCGAGGGGGGCCCTAACTATGGCTACACCTTC